This TCR beta chain was found in a study of T cells in narcolepsy. Background on the study: Enrolled donors included narcolepsy type 1 or type 2 patients and healthy controls. Study conclusions and caveats: HCRT-specific and TRIB2-specific autoreactive clonotypes appeared among same-patient CSF and blood CD4+ clonotypes. Autoreactive clonotypes reportedly recurred in blood of same and different patients, not controls. Some memory CD4+ repertoires had no autoreactive clone sequences.

Assay used: immunoSEQ multiplex PCR; TCRdb lists only in-frame clones, some missing. The table has around 24,000 clones, approximately 85% seen once. This clone was observed a handful of times. Its target is not known. The receptor was isolated from a human donor with narcolepsy. The sample comprised CD45RA- memory CD4+ T cells from PBMCs.

CDR3 sequence: CASSQRGSGANVLTF. In nucleotides, the CDR3 is TGCGCCAGCAGCCAACGGGGTTCTGGGGCCAACGTCCTGACTTTC. The chain is built from TRBV4-3 and TRBJ2-6; possibly TRBD2 for D (5 bases). The CDR3 length is 15 residues. V lost 2 bases and J 1 base, leaving 6 bases between the germline ends. Germline CDR1 is LGHNA and CDR2 is YSLEER.